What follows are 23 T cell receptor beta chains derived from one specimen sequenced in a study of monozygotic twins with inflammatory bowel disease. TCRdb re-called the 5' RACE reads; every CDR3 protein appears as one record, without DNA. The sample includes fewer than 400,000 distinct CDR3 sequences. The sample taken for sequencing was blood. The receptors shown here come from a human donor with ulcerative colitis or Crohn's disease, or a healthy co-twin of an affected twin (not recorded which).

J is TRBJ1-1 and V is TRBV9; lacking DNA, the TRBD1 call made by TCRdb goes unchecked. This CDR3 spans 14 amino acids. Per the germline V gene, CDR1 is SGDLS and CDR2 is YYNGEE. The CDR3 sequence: CASSAATGGSEAFF.

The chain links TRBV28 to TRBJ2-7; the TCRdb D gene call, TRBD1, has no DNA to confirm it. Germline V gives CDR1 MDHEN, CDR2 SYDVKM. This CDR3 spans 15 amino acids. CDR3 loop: CASSPRQGVTYEQYF.

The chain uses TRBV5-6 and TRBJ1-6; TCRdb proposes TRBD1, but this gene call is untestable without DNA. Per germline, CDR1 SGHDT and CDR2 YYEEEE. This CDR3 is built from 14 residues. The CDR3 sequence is CASSPGRLNSPLHF.

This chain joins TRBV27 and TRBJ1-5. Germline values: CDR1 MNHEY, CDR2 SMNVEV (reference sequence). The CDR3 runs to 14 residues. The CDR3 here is CASSFREGGQPQHF.

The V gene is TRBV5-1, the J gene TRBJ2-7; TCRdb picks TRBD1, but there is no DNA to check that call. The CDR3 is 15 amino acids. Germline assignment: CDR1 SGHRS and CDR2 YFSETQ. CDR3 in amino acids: CASSAGGTGIYEQYF.

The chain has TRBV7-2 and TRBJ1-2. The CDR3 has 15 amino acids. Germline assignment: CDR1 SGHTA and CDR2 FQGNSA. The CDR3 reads CASSLGTWQQDGYTF. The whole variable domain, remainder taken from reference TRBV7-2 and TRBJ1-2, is GAGVSQSPSNKVTEKGKDVELRCDPISGHTALYWYRQSLGQGLEFLIYFQGNSAPDKSGLPSDRFSAERTGGSVSTLTIQRTQQEDSAVYLCASSLGTWQQDGYTFGSGTRLTVV.

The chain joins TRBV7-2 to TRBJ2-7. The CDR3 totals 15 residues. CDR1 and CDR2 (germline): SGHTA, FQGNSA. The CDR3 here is CASSSTRNHPNEQYF.

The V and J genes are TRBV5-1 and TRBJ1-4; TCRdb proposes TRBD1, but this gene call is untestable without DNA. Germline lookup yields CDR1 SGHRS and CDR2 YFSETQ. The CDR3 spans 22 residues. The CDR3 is CASSLTSRGRGVAHTTNEKLFF. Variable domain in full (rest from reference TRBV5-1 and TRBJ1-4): KAGVTQTPRYLIKTRGQQVTLSCSPISGHRSVSWYQQTPGQGLQFLFEYFSETQRNKGNFPGRFSGRQFSNSRSEMNVSTLELGDSALYLCASSLTSRGRGVAHTTNEKLFFGSGTQLSVL.

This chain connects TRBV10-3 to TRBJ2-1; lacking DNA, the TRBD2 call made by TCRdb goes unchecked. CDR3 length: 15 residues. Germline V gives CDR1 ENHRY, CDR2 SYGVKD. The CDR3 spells CAISEGTSGHNEQFF.

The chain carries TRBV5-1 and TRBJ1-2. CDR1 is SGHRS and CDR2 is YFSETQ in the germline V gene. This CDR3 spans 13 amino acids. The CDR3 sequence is CASSLGASYGYTF.

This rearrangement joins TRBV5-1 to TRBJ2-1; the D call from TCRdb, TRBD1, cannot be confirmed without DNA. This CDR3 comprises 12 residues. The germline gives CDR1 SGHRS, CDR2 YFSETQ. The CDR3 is CASRDLKGEQFF.

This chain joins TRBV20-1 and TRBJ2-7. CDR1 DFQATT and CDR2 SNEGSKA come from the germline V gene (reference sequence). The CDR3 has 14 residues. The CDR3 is CSAQVSTNPYEQYF.

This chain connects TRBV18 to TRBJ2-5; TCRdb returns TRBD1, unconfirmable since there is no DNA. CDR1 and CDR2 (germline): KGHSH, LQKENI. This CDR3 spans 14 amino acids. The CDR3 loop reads CASSPSGGGETQYF. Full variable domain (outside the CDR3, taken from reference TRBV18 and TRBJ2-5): NAGVMQNPRHLVRRRGQEARLRCSPMKGHSHVYWYRQLPEEGLKFMVYLQKENIIDESGMPKERFSAEFPKEGPSILRIQQVVRGDSAAYFCASSPSGGGETQYFGPGTRLLVL.

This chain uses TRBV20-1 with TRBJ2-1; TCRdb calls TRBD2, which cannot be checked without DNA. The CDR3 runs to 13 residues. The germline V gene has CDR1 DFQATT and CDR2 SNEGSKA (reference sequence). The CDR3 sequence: CSAEGLASNEQFF.

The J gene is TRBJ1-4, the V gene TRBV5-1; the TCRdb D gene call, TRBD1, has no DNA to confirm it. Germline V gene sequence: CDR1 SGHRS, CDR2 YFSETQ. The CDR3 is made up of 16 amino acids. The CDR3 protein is CASSLARSTGLGKLFF.

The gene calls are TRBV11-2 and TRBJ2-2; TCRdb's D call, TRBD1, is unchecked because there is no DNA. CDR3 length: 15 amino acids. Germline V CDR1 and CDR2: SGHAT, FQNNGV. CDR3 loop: CASSLGGFRTGELFF.

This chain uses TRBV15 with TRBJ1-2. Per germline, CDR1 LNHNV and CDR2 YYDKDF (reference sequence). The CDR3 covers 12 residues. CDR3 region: CATSRGYGGYTF. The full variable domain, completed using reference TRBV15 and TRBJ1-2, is DAMVIQNPRYQVTQFGKPVTLSCSQTLNHNVMYWYQQKSSQAPKLLFHYYDKDFNNEADTPDNFQSRRPNTSFCFLDIRSPGLGDTAMYLCATSRGYGGYTFGSGTRLTVV.

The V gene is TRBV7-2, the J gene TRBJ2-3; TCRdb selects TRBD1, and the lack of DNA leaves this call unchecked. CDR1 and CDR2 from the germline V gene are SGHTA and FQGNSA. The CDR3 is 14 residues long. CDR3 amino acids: CASSLVNRGDTQYF.

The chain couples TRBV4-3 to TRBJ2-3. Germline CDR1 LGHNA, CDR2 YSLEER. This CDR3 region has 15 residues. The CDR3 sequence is CASSQDRASTDTQYF.

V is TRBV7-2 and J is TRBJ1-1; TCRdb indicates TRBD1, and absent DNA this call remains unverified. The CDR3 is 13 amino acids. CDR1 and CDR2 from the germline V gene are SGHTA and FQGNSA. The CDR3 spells CASSFQGVTEAFF.

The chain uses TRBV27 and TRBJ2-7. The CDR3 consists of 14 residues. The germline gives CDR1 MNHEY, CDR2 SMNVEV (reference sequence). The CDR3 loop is CASSFTLSSYEQYF.

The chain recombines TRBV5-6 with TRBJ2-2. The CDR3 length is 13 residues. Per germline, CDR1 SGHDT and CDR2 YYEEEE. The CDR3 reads CASSQVSFGELFF.

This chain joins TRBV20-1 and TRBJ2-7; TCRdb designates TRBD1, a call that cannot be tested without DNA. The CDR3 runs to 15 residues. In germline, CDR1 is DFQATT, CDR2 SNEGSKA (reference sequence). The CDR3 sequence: CSAPKPIPGFYEQYF.